This passage covers 28 T cell receptor beta chains from one sample sequenced in a study of breast tumors, draining lymph nodes, adjacent tissues. TCRdb reprocessed the multiplex PCR reads via MiXCR and lists one record per CDR3 protein. Altogether approximately 280,000 distinct CDR3 sequences are present, around 30% being singletons, with the ten largest covering 0.85% to 1.3%. Axillary draining lymph nodes of breast cancer patients supplied the node samples. Sequenced material: axillary lymph node tissue. The receptors were gathered from a female donor with breast cancer. Some clones in this sample may be carry-over from other donors' samples.

Comment on this clonotype: A much larger clone lies a single base off, so this may be a read error. The genes are TRBV4-3 and TRBJ2-2; maybe TRBD1 (7 bases). This CDR3 comprises 15 residues. CDR1 is LGHNA, CDR2 YSLEER, per germline. The CDR3 sequence: CASSAGGGGTGELLF. As DNA, the CDR3 is TGCGCCAGCAGTGCAGGGGGAGGAGGAACCGGGGAGCTGCTTTTT.

This clonotype occurred a few times. The chain combines TRBV27 with TRBJ1-2; 7 nucleotides align to TRBD1. V shed 6 bases and J 4 bases; nucleotides not matched to a gene: 5. CDR1 MNHEY and CDR2 SMNVEV come from the germline V gene (reference sequence). This CDR3 spans 13 amino acids. The CDR3 spells CASRGDSAYGYTF. In DNA form, the CDR3 reads TGTGCCAGCAGAGGGGACAGCGCCTATGGCTACACCTTC.

This clonotype was recorded many times. The genes are TRBV7-9 and TRBJ1-2; tentative D call: TRBD1 (6 bases). The ends were cut back, 7 bases at V and 5 bases at J, with 17 bases in the middle. This CDR3 comprises 14 residues. Germline-derived CDR1 and CDR2 are SEHNR and FQNEAQ (reference sequence). This chain's CDR3 is CASTQPDREYGYTF. CDR3 DNA: TGTGCCAGCACACAACCGGACAGAGAGTATGGCTACACCTTC.

The table lists this clonotype with many counts. The V call is TRBV7-2, the J call TRBJ1-3; 11 bases match TRBD1. The V gene end was trimmed by 2 bases and the J gene end by 3 bases; junction bases not matched to a gene: 6. The CDR3 is 17 residues long. CDR1 is SGHTA, CDR2 FQGNSA, per germline. The CDR3 bases are TGTGCCAGCAGCTTACAAAGGACAGGGGGCTTTGGAAACACCATATATTTT. It encodes CASSLQRTGGFGNTIYF.

This clonotype has a count of ten or more. The J gene is TRBJ1-2, the V gene TRBV11-2; D is unclear. V dropped 4 bases and J dropped 6 bases, with 9 bases sitting between them. Germline CDR1 is SGHAT and CDR2 is FQNNGV. The CDR3 contains 12 residues. CDR3 sequence reads: CASSSDGDGYTF. CDR3 coding DNA: TGTGCCAGCAGCTCGGACGGTGATGGCTACACCTTC. Complete variable domain (other parts from reference TRBV11-2 and TRBJ1-2): EAGVAQSPRYKIIEKRQSVAFWCNPISGHATLYWYQQILGQGPKLLIQFQNNGVVDDSQLPKDRFSAERLKGVDSTLKIQPAKLEDSAVYLCASSSDGDGYTFGSGTRLTVV.

The sample holds many counts of this clonotype. The rearrangement uses TRBV10-1 and TRBJ2-7; 9 bases match TRBD2. The J segment lost 5 bases and the V segment lost 3 bases, leaving 11 bases of the junction unmatched. The CDR3 runs to 16 residues. Germline CDR1 WNHNN, CDR2 SYGVQD (reference sequence). CDR3 region: CASSDSGTSNPNEQYF. CDR3 nucleotides: TGCGCCAGCAGTGACTCCGGGACTAGCAATCCCAACGAGCAGTACTTC.

The chain joins TRBV30 to TRBJ1-2; 8 bases fit TRBD1. CDR3 length equals 15 residues. Trimming cost V 2 bases and J 2 bases; bases outside gene matches: 7. CDR1 is GTSNPN and CDR2 is SVGIG in the germline V gene (reference sequence). CDR3 residues: CAWSSGDRPNYGYTF. Written as DNA, the CDR3 is TGTGCCTGGAGTTCTGGGGACAGGCCGAACTATGGCTACACCTTC.

The chain has TRBV10-1 and TRBJ2-3; D gene uncertain. V was cut by 8 bases and J by 5 bases, with 8 bases left in between. This CDR3 has 11 amino acids. Looked up from germline, CDR1 is WNHNN and CDR2 is SYGVQD (reference sequence). The CDR3 region has the DNA TGCGCCAGCCAGGTGGGAGATACGCAGTATTTT. It codes for CASQVGDTQYF.

In this sample, this clonotype turned up a few times. The chain couples TRBV6-2 or TRBV6-3 to TRBJ2-3; 14 nucleotides agree with TRBD2. The germline V gene has CDR1 MNHEY and CDR2 SVGEGT. Trimming at V came to 6 bases and at J to 5 bases, leaving 7 bases not matched to a gene. The CDR3 totals 16 residues. The CDR3 DNA is TGTGCCAGCAGATCCGGACTAGCGGGAGGAGGAGATACGCAGTATTTT. It specifies CASRSGLAGGGDTQYF.

The chain couples TRBV12-3 or TRBV12-4 to TRBJ1-1; 9 bases are a match to TRBD1. This CDR3 spans 15 amino acids. V shed 4 bases and J 3 bases; nucleotides not matched to a gene: 6. DNA for the CDR3: TGTGCCAGCAGTTCTACAGGGGGCCTCTACACTGAAGCTTTCTTT. It translates to CASSSTGGLYTEAFF.

This clonotype was recorded many times. V is TRBV20-1 and J is TRBJ2-1; TRBD2 agrees at 9 bases. There are 15 residues in the CDR3. Per the germline V gene, CDR1 is DFQATT and CDR2 is SNEGSKA (reference sequence). Unmatched junction bases numbered 5, after V lost 0 bases and J lost 5 bases. The CDR3 DNA is TGCAGTGCTAGAGATGGGAGACTAGCGGACAATGAGCAGTTCTTC. Its translation: CSARDGRLADNEQFF.

This clonotype was seen repeatedly, ten times or more. CDR3 DNA sequence: TGCGCCAGCAGCTTGGAGCCGGGTAATGAAAAACTGTTTTTT. It translates to CASSLEPGNEKLFF. The chain carries TRBV5-1 and TRBJ1-4; D gene unclear. The V gene's germline CDR1 is SGHRS and CDR2 YFSETQ. V was shortened by 0 bases and J by 4 bases, with 7 bases between the two germline ends. This CDR3 comprises 14 residues.

The chain joins TRBV5-4 to TRBJ2-2; D gene ambiguous. This CDR3 contains 15 residues. V shed 4 bases and J shed 6 bases, with 16 bases lying between them. Germline CDR1 SGHNT, CDR2 YYREEE (reference sequence). CDR3: CASSPRPINAGELFF. The CDR3 DNA is TGTGCCAGCAGCCCCCGTCCGATAAACGCCGGGGAGCTGTTTTTT.

The chain combines TRBV6-6 with TRBJ1-2, with D possibly matching TRBD1 (6 bases). The CDR3 is 16 amino acids. The germline gives CDR1 MNHNY, CDR2 SVGAGI (reference sequence). Trimming took off 5 bases at V and 4 bases at J, with 20 bases between the two ends. CDR3 in amino acids: CASSHPPQGSSYGYTF. The CDR3, as DNA: TGTGCCAGCAGTCACCCTCCACAGGGAAGTAGCTATGGCTACACCTTC.

This sequence joins TRBV29-1 and TRBJ1-2; 8 bases are a match to TRBD1. J gave up 5 bases and V 8 bases, and 7 bases lay outside the gene matches. This CDR3 spans 12 amino acids. CDR1 and CDR2 from the germline V gene are SQVTM and ANQGSEA. The CDR3 bases are TGCAGCTTACCGGGACAGGATTATGGCTACACCTTC. Translation gives CSLPGQDYGYTF.

This clonotype occurred many times. The genes are TRBV5-1 and TRBJ2-3; no clear D. This CDR3 spans 14 amino acids. Germline V gene sequence: CDR1 SGHRS, CDR2 YFSETQ. Trimming stripped 4 bases from V and 4 bases from J, with 13 bases between. CDR3 sequence: CASSRKEFSDTQYF. The CDR3 DNA reads TGCGCCAGCAGCCGTAAGGAGTTCTCAGATACGCAGTATTTT.

The rearrangement uses TRBV28 and TRBJ2-7; 9 positions agree with TRBD2. Unmatched junction bases numbered 15, after V lost 6 bases and J lost 9 bases. This CDR3 is built from 15 residues. CDR1 and CDR2 (germline): MDHEN, SYDVKM. DNA for the CDR3: TGTGCCAGCAGCCTGGGAGGGGCGGGAGGGCCTGTGCAGTACTTC. Its protein product is CASSLGGAGGPVQYF.

V usage is TRBV18 and J usage is TRBJ2-2, with TRBD2 matching over 12 bases. Trimming at V came to 3 bases and at J to 8 bases, leaving 7 bases not matched to a gene. The CDR3 covers 16 residues. The germline V gene has CDR1 KGHSH and CDR2 LQKENI. The CDR3: CASSPLAGGDRGELFF. CDR3 nucleotide sequence: TGTGCCAGCTCACCCCTAGCGGGAGGGGACCGAGGGGAGCTGTTTTTT.

The table lists this clonotype with many counts. This chain links TRBV24-1 with TRBJ2-5, with a possible D match to TRBD2 (6 bases). The germline V and J ends were trimmed by 0 bases and 6 bases, with 16 bases remaining between them. This CDR3 has 16 amino acids. Germline V gene lookup returns CDR1 KGHDR and CDR2 SFDVKD. CDR3 residues: CATSDLPGGFRKTQYF. For the CDR3, the DNA is TGTGCCACCAGTGATTTGCCTGGGGGGTTTAGAAAGACCCAGTACTTC.

This clonotype was counted at least ten times. The chain couples TRBV30 to TRBJ1-6, with D uncertain. The CDR3 sequence is 14 residues long. CDR1 is GTSNPN and CDR2 is SVGIG in the germline V gene (reference sequence). The ends were cut back, 5 bases at V and 0 bases at J, with 8 bases in the middle. The DNA for the CDR3 is TGTGCCTGGGGGAGAAGCTCCTATAATTCACCCCTCCACTTT. Its translation: CAWGRSSYNSPLHF. The full variable domain, with the rest looked up from reference TRBV30 and TRBJ1-6, is SQTIHQWPATLVQPVGSPLSLECTVEGTSNPNLYWYRQAAGRGLQLLFYSVGIGQISSEVPQNLSASRPQDRQFILSSKKLLLSDSGFYLCAWGRSSYNSPLHFGNGTRLTVT.

This clonotype was recorded many times. The CDR3: CASSLGQDNQPQHF. In DNA, the CDR3 is TGTGCCAGCAGCTTAGGACAGGATAATCAGCCCCAGCATTTT. The gene calls are TRBV7-9 and TRBJ1-5; the D gene is possibly TRBD1 (6 bases). This CDR3 is built from 14 residues. V was cut by 1 base and J by 4 bases, with 8 bases left in between. Germline assignment: CDR1 SEHNR and CDR2 FQNEAQ (reference sequence).

The table lists this clonotype with many counts. The chain recombines TRBV12-3 or TRBV12-4 with TRBJ1-6; the D is unclear. The CDR3 sequence is 14 residues long. V was pared by 3 bases and J by 7 bases, with 10 bases between. This CDR3 is CASSFVAPNSPLHF. The CDR3 DNA is TGTGCCAGCAGTTTCGTGGCACCAAATTCACCCCTCCACTTT.

As regards this clonotype: This may come from a read error, since a much larger clone is one base off. The rearrangement joins TRBV5-4 to TRBJ2-2, with D uncertain. Germline V gene lookup returns CDR1 SGHNT and CDR2 YYREEE (reference sequence). Trimming left V 2 bases short and J 0 bases short, with 8 bases between. The CDR3 consists of 15 residues. The CDR3 here is CASSLVQPNTGELFF. CDR3 DNA sequence: TGTGCCAGCAGCTTAGTCCAGCCGAACACCGGGGAGCTGTTTTTT.

As regards this clonotype: A much larger clone lies a single base off, so this may be a read error. The V gene is TRBV20-1, the J gene TRBJ2-7; D perhaps matches TRBD2 (5 bases). V lost 0 bases and J 6 bases, leaving 15 bases between the germline ends. Germline-derived CDR1 and CDR2 are DFQATT and SNEGSKA (reference sequence). The CDR3 runs 14 residues. The CDR3 bases are TGCAGTGCTAGAGATAAGGCTTCGGGATCCGAGCAGTACTTC. It yields the protein CSARDKASGSEQYF.

For this clonotype: A much bigger clone sits one base away, suggesting this may be a read error. The chain joins TRBV6-1 to TRBJ2-7, with TRBD1 identical over 7 bases. CDR1 MNHNS and CDR2 SASEGT come from the germline V gene. There are 13 residues in the CDR3. Trimming took 5 bases from V and 6 from J; bases not matched to a gene: 7. CDR3 region: CASSRQGSSEQYF. For the CDR3, the DNA is TGTGCCAGCAGTCGACAGGGAAGCTCCGAGCAGTACTTC.

There are many counts of this clonotype. The rearrangement uses TRBV6-6 and TRBJ1-4; D unclear. This CDR3 contains 16 residues. V shed 0 bases and J shed 2 bases, with 10 bases lying between them. CDR1 MNHNY and CDR2 SVGAGI come from the germline V gene (reference sequence). The CDR3 DNA follows: TGTGCCAGCAGTTACTCGTTACAAGCGACTAATGAAAAACTGTTTTTT. Its translation is CASSYSLQATNEKLFF.

The chain joins TRBV11-2 to TRBJ2-5; 7 bases fit TRBD2. The V segment lost 1 base and the J segment 6 bases; nucleotides outside the gene matches: 11. The CDR3 runs 16 residues. CDR1 and CDR2 from the germline V gene are SGHAT and FQNNGV. Written as DNA, the CDR3 is TGTGCCAGCAGCTTAGGGGTCGCGGCGAGCGGGAAGACCCAGTACTTC. Amino acids: CASSLGVAASGKTQYF.

This clonotype was seen more than once but under ten times. This could be a read error, since a much larger clone is one nucleotide away. CDR3 sequence reads: CASSLDGTTNYGYPF. For the CDR3, the DNA is TGTGCCAGCAGCTTAGACGGGACGACTAACTATGGCTACCCCTTC. The chain combines TRBV7-3 with TRBJ1-2; D might be TRBD1 (5 bases). Germline CDR1 is SGHTA and CDR2 is FQGTGA. The CDR3 length is 15 residues.